This T cell receptor beta chain comes out of a study of blood T cell repertoires in COVID-19. About the research overall: Samples came from the United States, Italy and Spain, spanning acute and convalescent COVID-19.

Original analysis: Researchers report that nucleated cell counts were estimated from reference gene primer amplification. The table came from immunoSEQ multiplex PCR; TCRdb's copy has only in-frame clones and leaves some out. V and J calls and clone size follow that table, whereas D and trimming were derived from the DNA. Of some 240,000 clones detected, 86% appear once; the ten largest clones hold 3.3%. Germline V gene lookup returns CDR1 SGHNT and CDR2 YENEEA. This CDR3 region has 16 residues. The J segment lost 3 bases and the V segment lost 2 bases, leaving 7 bases of the junction unmatched. This clone was counted only a few times.

Sequenced material: PBMCs or T cells enriched from blood (not recorded which). The chain joins TRBV11-3 to TRBJ2-1; 7 nucleotides agree with TRBD2. The sequence was collected from a woman aged 35 to 49 with acute COVID-19. The CDR3 DNA sequence: TGTGCCAGCAGCTTACGGTCTAGCGGTGTCTACAATGAGCAGTTCTTC. Translation gives CASSLRSSGVYNEQFF.